This note documents a single T cell receptor (beta chain) sequence. Its antigen remains unidentified. The data were obtained in a study of cytotoxic CD8 clonotypes in ibrutinib-treated CLL. Study summary: Of the patients, about a dozen were relapsed/refractory, over 14 treatment-naive and about 17 IGHV unmutated. Partial response was seen in about 25 patients and complete response in 2; after median roughly 66 months, about 14 stayed remitted, approximately twelve progressed.

This CDR3 contains 21 residues. V trimming: 4 bases; J trimming: 2 bases; junction bases outside the gene matches: 21. CDR1 and CDR2 (germline): MGHRA, YSYEKL. Clones were sequenced by immunoSEQ multiplex PCR, and TCRdb holds only the in-frame ones, with some missing. The sample contains 150,000 or so clones, about four fifths of which appear only once. Findings of the study overall: Rare overall, public clonotypes shrank or held steady under therapy. Baseline clonality was higher than in age-matched healthy donors and moved in step with circulating CD8+ T-cell counts.

The sequence came from a human donor with chronic lymphocytic leukemia. The chain carries TRBV4-1 and TRBJ2-3, with 10 bases matching TRBD2. The sample here was PBMCs, taken after 12 months of ibrutinib treatment. The CDR3 protein is CASSLTTIAGGTTYITDTQYF. CDR3 nucleotides: TGCGCCAGCAGCCTCACGACTATAGCGGGAGGCACAACCTATATCACAGATACGCAGTATTTT.